This TCR beta chain was obtained from a study of blood T cell repertoires in COVID-19. Study processing details: Using reference gene primer amplification, nucleated cell counts were estimated. Sequencing used immunoSEQ multiplex PCR; TCRdb keeps in-frame clones, though not all of them. V, J and clone size are taken as reported in that table, and D and trimming were inferred from the DNA itself. The sample yields 300,000 or so clones, 90% seen once. The recovered donors of Cohort 3 showed two negative PCRs, clearance, or symptom resolution. From germline, CDR1 is GTSNPN and CDR2 SVGIG (reference sequence). V trimming: 1 base; J trimming: 0 bases; junction bases outside the gene matches: 15. CDR3 length: 18 residues.

The rearrangement uses TRBV30 and TRBJ2-7; TRBD2 matches at 7 bases. This TCR derives from a woman in her thirties who had recovered from COVID-19. The sample comprised PBMCs or T cells enriched from blood (not recorded which). CDR3 in DNA: TGTGCCTGGAGTGGGCTAGCGGCCAATCAGTATCCCTCCTACGAGCAGTACTTC. It specifies CAWSGLAANQYPSYEQYF.